This record looks at one T cell receptor (beta chain) sequence and its context. As yet, its antigen is unknown. When ophthalmopathy did not progress within 18 months, Graves' hyperthyroidism was considered stable. Together with thyroid ultrasound, orbital computed tomography, serum thyroxine and TRAb, clinical symptoms were used for diagnoses. This specimen belongs to a study of T cells in Graves' hyperthyroidism and ophthalmopathy. General observations from the study: Blood also showed most of the thyroid clonotypes that were expanded above 0.001.

RNA transcripts served as the template for amplifying TCR beta CDR3 regions. With the HTBI primer set, the TCR CDR3 went through a first round of RT-PCR. One entry per CDR3 protein results from TCRdb running MiXCR on the multiplex PCR reads. The repertoire has about 98,000 distinct CDR3 sequences, approximately 39% of them found once; the top ten carry about 10%. Germline CDR1 is SGHVS and CDR2 is FQNEAQ. CDR3 size: 15 residues. V was clipped by 4 bases and J by 6 bases; unmatched bases: 9. Sequences were obtained from peripheral blood or thyroid tissue (not recorded which). This clonotype was obtained from a woman aged 30 to 39 with Graves' hyperthyroidism. This chain links TRBV7-8 with TRBJ1-5, with 7 nucleotides matching TRBD1. CDR3 nucleotides: TGTGCCAGCAGCTCGACAGGGAGACCGAGTCAGCCCCAGCATTTT. It encodes CASSSTGRPSQPQHF. Together with reference TRBV7-8 and TRBJ1-5, the CDR3 gives the full variable domain: GAGVSQSPRYKVAKRGQDVALRCDPISGHVSLFWYQQALGQGPEFLTYFQNEAQLDKSGLPSDRFFAERPEGSVSTLKIQRTQQEDSAVYLCASSSTGRPSQPQHFGDGTRLSIL.